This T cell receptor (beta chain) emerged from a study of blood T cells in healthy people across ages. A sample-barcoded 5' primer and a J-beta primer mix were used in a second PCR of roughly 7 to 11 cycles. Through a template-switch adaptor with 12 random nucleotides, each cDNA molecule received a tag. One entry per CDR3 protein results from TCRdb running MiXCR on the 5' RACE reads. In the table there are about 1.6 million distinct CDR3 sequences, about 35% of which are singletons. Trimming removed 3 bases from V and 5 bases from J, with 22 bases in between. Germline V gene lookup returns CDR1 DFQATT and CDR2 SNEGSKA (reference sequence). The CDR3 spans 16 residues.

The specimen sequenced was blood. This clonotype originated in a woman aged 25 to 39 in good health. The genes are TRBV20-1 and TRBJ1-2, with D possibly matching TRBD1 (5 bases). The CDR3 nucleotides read TGCAGTGCTAGGACCCTATCAAAGGGACGAGGGTATGGCTACACCTTC. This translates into CSARTLSKGRGYGYTF.